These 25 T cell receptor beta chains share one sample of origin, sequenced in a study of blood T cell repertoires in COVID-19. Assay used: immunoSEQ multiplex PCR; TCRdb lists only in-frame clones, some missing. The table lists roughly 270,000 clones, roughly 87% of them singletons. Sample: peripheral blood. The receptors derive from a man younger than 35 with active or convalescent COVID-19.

CDR3 sequence reads: CASSTGGEQYF. The CDR3 DNA is TGTGCCAGCAGCACGGGGGGTGAGCAGTACTTC. The chain has TRBV5-6 and TRBJ2-7; 7 positions match TRBD2. The trim removed 4 bases at V and 7 bases at J, leaving 2 bases unmatched. The CDR3 runs 11 residues. From germline, CDR1 is SGHDT and CDR2 YYEEEE.

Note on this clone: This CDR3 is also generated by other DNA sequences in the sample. This CDR3 reads CASSLGQSTEAFF. The CDR3 nucleotides are TGTGCCAGCAGCTTGGGACAGTCCACTGAAGCTTTCTTT. This chain links TRBV11-3 with TRBJ1-1; 7 bases map to TRBD1. This CDR3 has 13 amino acids. Unmatched junction bases numbered 2, after V lost 3 bases and J lost 4 bases. CDR1 and CDR2 from the germline V gene are SGHNT and YENEEA.

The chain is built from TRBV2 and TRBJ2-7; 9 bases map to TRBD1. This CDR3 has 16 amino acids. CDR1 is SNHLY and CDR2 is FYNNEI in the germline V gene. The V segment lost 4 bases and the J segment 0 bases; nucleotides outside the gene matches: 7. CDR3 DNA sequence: TGTGCCAGCAGTGGACAGGGGGAAAAGGGCTCCTACGAGCAGTACTTC. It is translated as CASSGQGEKGSYEQYF.

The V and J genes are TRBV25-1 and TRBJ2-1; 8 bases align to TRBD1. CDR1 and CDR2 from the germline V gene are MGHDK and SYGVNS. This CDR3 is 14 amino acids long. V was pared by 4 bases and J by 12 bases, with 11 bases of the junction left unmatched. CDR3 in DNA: TGTGCCAGCAGTGTGGCAGGGGGCCAGGCTGGGCAGTTCTTC. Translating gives CASSVAGGQAGQFF. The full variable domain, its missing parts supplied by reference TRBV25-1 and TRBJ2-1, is EADIYQTPRYLVIGTGKKITLECSQTMGHDKMYWYQQDPGMELHLIHYSYGVNSTEKGDLSSESTVSRIRTEHFPLTLESARPSHTSQYLCASSVAGGQAGQFFGPGTRLTVL.

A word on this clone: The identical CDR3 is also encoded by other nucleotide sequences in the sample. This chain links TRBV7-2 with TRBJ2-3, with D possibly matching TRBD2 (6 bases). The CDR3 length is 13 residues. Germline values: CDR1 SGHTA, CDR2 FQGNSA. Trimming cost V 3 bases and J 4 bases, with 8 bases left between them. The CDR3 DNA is TGTGCCAGCAGCTTGGGCGGGGCAGATACGCAGTATTTT. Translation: CASSLGGADTQYF.

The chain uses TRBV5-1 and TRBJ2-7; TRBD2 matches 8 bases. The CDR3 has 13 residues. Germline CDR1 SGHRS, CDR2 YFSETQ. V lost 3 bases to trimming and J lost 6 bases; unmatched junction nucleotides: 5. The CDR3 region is CASSSGGAGEQYF. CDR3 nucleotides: TGCGCCAGCAGCTCCGGGGGGGCAGGCGAGCAGTACTTC.

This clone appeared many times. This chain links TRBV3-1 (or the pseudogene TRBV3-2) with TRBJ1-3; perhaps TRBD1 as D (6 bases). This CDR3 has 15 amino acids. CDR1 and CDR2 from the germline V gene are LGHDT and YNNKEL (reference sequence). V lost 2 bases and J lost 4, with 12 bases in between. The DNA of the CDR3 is TGTGCCAGCAGCCAACTCGGGACATTCGGAAACACCATATATTTT. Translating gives CASSQLGTFGNTIYF.

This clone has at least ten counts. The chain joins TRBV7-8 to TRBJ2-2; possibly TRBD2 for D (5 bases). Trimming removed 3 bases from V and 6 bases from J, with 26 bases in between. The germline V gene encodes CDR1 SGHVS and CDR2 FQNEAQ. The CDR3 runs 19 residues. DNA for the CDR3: TGTGCCAGCAGCTTTTTGGTGTTTTCGCCGAGGGCGCACGCCGGGGAGCTGTTTTTT. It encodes CASSFLVFSPRAHAGELFF.

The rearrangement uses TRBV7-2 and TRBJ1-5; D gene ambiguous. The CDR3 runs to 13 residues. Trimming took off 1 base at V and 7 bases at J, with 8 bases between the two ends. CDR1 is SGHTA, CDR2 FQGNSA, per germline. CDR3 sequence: CASSLEDLQPQHF. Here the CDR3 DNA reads TGTGCCAGCAGCTTAGAGGACTTGCAGCCCCAGCATTTT.

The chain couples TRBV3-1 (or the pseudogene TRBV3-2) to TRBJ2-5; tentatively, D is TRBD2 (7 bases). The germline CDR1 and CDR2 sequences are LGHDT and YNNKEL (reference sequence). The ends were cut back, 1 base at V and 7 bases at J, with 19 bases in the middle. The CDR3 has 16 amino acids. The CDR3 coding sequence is TGTGCCAGCAGCCAAGGGTTTGACGGGGGGCGGGTGACCCAGTACTTC. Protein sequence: CASSQGFDGGRVTQYF.

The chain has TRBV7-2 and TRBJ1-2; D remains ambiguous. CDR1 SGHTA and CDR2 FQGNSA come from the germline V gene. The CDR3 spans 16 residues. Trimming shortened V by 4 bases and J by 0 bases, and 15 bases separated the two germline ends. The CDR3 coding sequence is TGTGCCAGCAGCTCATACCTACAGAGTCCTAACTATGGCTACACCTTC. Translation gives CASSSYLQSPNYGYTF.

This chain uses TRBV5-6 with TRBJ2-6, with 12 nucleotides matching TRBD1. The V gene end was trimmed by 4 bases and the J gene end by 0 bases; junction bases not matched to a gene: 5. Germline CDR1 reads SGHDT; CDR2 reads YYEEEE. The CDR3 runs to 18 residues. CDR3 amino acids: CASSLGTGGLSGANVLTF. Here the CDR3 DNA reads TGTGCCAGCAGCCTTGGGACAGGGGGCCTCTCTGGGGCCAACGTCCTGACTTTC.

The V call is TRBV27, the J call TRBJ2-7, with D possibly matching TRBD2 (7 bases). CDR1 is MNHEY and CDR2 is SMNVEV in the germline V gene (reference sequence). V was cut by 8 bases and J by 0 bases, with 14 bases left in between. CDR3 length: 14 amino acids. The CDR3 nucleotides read TGTGCCAGCGGCCTTCGGGGGGCCTCCTACGAGCAGTACTTC. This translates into CASGLRGASYEQYF.

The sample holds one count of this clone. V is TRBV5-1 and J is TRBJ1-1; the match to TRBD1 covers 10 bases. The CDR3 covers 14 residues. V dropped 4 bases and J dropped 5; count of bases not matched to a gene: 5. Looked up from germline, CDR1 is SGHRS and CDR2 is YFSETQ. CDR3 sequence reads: CASSLDRGETEAFF. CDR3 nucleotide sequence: TGCGCCAGCAGCCTGGACAGGGGGGAGACTGAAGCTTTCTTT.

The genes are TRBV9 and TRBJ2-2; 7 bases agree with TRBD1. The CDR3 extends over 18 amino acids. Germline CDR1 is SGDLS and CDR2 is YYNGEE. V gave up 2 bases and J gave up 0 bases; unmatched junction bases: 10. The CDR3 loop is CASSVNIRDSANTGELFF. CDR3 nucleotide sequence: TGTGCCAGCAGCGTTAACATCCGGGACAGCGCGAACACCGGGGAGCTGTTTTTT.

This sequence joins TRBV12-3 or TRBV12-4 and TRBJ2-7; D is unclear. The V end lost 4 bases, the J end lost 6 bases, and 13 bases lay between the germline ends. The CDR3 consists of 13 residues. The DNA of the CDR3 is TGTGCCAGCAGTTCAAGTCCCTGGAGCGAGCAGTACTTC. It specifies CASSSSPWSEQYF.

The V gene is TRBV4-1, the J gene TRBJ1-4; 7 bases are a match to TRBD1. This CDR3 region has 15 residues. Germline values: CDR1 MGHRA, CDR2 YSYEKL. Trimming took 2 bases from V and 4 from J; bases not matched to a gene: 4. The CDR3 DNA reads TGCGCCAGCAGCCAACCACAGGGGTTTAATGAAAAACTGTTTTTT. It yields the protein CASSQPQGFNEKLFF.

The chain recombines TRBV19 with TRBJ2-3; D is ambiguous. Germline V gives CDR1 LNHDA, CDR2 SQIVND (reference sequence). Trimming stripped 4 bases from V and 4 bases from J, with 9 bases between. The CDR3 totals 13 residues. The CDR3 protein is CASSTVPSDTQYF. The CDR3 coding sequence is TGTGCCAGTAGTACAGTCCCCTCAGATACGCAGTATTTT.

The DNA of the CDR3 is TGTGCCAGCAGGGCGGACAGGGCCCCCTTTATCTCCGGGGAGCTGTTTTTT. Translating it yields CASRADRAPFISGELFF. The chain joins TRBV27 to TRBJ2-2; 8 nucleotides align to TRBD1. The CDR3 covers 17 residues. The germline gives CDR1 MNHEY, CDR2 SMNVEV (reference sequence). The V segment lost 6 bases and the J segment 6 bases; nucleotides outside the gene matches: 15.

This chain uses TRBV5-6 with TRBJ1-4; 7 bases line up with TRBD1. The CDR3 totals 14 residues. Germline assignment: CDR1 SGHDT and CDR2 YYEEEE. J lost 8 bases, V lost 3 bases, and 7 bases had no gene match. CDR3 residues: CASSSQTGNEKLFF. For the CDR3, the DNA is TGTGCCAGCAGCTCTCAGACAGGGAACGAAAAACTGTTTTTT.

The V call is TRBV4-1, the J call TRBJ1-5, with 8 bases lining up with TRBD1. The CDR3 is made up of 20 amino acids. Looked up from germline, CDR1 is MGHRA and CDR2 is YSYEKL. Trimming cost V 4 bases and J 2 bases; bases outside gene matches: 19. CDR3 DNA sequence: TGCGCCAGCAGCCCAACACAGGACAGGGTGTTTGGATTAGGCAATCAGCCCCAGCATTTT. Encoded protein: CASSPTQDRVFGLGNQPQHF.

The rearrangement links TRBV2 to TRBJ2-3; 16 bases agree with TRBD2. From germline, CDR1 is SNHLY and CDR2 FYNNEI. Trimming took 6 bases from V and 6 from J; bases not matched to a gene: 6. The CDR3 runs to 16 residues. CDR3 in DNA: TGTGCCAGCAGGGGACTAGCGGGGGGGGCTTCGGATACGCAGTATTTT. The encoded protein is CASRGLAGGASDTQYF.

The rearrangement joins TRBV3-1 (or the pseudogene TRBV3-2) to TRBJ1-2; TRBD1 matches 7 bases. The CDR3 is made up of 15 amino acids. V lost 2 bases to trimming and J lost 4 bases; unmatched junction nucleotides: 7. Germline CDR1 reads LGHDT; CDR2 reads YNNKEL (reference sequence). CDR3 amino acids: CASSQKFAGGYGYTF. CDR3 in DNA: TGTGCCAGCAGCCAAAAATTTGCAGGGGGCTATGGCTACACCTTC.

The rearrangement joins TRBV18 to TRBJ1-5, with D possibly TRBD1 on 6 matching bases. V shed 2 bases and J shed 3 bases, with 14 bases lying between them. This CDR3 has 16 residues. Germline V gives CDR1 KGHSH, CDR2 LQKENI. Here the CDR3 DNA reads TGTGCCAGCTCACCAAATGGGGGCGATTTCAATCAGCCCCAGCATTTT. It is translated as CASSPNGGDFNQPQHF.

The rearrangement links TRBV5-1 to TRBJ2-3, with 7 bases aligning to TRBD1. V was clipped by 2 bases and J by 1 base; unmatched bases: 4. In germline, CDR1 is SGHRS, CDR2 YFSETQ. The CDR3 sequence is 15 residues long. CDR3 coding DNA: TGCGCCAGCAGCTTCCATGGACAGGGCACAGATACGCAGTATTTT. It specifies CASSFHGQGTDTQYF.